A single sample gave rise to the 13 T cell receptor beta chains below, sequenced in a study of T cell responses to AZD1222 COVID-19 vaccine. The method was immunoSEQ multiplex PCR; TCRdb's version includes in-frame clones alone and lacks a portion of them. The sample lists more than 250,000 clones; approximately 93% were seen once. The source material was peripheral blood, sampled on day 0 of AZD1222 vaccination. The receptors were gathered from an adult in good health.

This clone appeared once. For the CDR3, the DNA is TGCGCCAGCAGCCAAGTGACAGGGGCCCTCTATGGCTACACCTTC. Amino acid sequence: CASSQVTGALYGYTF. The chain employs TRBV4-3 and TRBJ1-2, with 8 bases identical to TRBD1. V lost 1 base and J lost 4; bases outside the gene matches: 5. This CDR3 spans 15 amino acids. Germline V gives CDR1 LGHNA, CDR2 YSLEER.

Written as DNA, the CDR3 is TGTGCCATCAGTGATACTAGCCGGGGGGGAAATGAGCAGTTCTTC. It translates to CAISDTSRGGNEQFF. The genes are TRBV10-3 and TRBJ2-1; the match to TRBD2 covers 8 bases. Germline V gives CDR1 ENHRY, CDR2 SYGVKD. CDR3 length: 15 residues. V was pared by 3 bases and J by 7 bases, with 8 bases of the junction left unmatched.

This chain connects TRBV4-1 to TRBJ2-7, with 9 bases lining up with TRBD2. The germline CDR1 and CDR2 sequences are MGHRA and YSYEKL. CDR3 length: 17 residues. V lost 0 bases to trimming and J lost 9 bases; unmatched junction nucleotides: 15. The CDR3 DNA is TGCGCCAGCAGCCAAGAGCCGGGACTAGCCACGCTAGGAGTGCAGTACTTC. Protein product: CASSQEPGLATLGVQYF.

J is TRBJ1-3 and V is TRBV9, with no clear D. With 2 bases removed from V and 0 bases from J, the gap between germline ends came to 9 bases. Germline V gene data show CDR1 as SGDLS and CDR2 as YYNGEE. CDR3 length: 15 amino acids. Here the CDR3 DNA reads TGTGCCAGCAGCGTTTCAGGTTTCTCTGGAAACACCATATATTTT. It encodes CASSVSGFSGNTIYF.

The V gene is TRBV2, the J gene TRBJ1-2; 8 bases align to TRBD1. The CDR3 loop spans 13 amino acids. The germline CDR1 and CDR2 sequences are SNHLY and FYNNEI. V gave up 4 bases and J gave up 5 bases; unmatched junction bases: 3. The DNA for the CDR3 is TGTGCCAGCAGTGGGGACAGGACTTATGGCTACACCTTC. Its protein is CASSGDRTYGYTF. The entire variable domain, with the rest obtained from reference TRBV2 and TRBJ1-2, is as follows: EPEVTQTPSHQVTQMGQEVILRCVPISNHLYFYWYRQILGQKVEFLVSFYNNEISEKSEIFDDQFSVERPDGSNFTLKIRSTKLEDSAMYFCASSGDRTYGYTFGSGTRLTVV.

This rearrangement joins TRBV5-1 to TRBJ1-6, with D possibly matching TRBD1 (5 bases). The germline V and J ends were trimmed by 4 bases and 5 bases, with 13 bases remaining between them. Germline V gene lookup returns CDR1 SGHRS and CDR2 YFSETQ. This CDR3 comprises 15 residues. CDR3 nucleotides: TGCGCCAGCAGCCCGACAACAGGAGATAATTCACCCCTCCACTTT. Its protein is CASSPTTGDNSPLHF.

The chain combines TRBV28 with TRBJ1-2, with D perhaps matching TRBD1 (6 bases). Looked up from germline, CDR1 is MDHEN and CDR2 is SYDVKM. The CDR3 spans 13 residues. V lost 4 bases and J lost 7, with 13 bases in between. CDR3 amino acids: CASSSPGGAGYTF. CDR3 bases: TGTGCCAGCAGTTCCCCTGGGGGGGCTGGCTACACCTTC.

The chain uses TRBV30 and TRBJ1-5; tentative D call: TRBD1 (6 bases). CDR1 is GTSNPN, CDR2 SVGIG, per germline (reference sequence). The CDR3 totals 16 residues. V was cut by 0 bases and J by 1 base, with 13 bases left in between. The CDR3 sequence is CAWSVNGRGSNQPQHF. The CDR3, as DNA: TGTGCCTGGAGTGTAAACGGCAGGGGAAGCAATCAGCCCCAGCATTTT.

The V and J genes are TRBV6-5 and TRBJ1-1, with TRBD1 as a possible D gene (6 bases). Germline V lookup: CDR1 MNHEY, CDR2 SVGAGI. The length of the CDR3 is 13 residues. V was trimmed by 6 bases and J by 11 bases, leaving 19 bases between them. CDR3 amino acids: CASSDRDNILAFF. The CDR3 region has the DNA TGTGCCAGCAGCGATCGGGACAATATATTGGCTTTCTTT.

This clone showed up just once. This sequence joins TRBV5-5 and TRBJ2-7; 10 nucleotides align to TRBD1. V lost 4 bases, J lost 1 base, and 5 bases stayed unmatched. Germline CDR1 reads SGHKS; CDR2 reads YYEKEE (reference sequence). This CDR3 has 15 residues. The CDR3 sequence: CASSTDRGNSYEQYF. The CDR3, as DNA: TGTGCCAGCAGCACGGACAGGGGGAATTCCTACGAGCAGTACTTC.

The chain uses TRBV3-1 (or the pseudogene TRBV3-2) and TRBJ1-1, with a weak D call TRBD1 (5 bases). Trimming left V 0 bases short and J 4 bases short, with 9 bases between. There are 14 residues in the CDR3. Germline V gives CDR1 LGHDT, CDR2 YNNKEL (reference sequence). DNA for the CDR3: TGTGCCAGCAGCCAAGAGGGACTACTCACTGAAGCTTTCTTT. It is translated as CASSQEGLLTEAFF.

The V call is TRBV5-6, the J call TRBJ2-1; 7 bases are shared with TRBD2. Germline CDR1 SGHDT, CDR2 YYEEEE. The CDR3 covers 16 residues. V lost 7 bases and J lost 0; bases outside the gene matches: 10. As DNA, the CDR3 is TGTGCCAGCCGGGAGGTCGGGAGCGCCTCCTACAATGAGCAGTTCTTC. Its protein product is CASREVGSASYNEQFF.

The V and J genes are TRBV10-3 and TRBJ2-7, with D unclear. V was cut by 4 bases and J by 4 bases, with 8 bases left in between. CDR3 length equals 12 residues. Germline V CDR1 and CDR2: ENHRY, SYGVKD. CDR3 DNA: TGTGCCATCAGTGCCGAGAGTTACGAGCAGTACTTC. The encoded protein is CAISAESYEQYF.